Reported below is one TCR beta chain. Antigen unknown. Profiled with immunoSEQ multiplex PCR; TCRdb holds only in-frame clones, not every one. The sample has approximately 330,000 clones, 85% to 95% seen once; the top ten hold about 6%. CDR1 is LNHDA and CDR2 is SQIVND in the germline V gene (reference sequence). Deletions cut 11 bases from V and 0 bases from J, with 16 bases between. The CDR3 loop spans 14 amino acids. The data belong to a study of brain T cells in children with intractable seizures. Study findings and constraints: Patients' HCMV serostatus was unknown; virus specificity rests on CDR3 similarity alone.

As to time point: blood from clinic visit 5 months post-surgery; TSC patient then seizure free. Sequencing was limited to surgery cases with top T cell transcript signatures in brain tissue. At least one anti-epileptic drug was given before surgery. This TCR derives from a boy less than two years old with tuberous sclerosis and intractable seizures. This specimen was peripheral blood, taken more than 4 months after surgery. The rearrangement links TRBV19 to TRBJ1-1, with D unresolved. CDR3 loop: CASKDSPLNTEAFF. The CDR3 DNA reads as TGTGCCTCTAAAGACTCCCCTTTGAACACTGAAGCTTTCTTT.